These T cell receptor beta chains were read from a single sample in a study of human T cells and chemical hapten exposure. Each CDR3 protein is one row after TCRdb ran MiXCR on the RACE reads. This table holds about 62,000 distinct CDR3 sequences, around 7% found once. The specimen was whole blood, collected in connection with sensitization to the hapten diphenylcyclopropenone (DPC). The receptors shown here come from a woman in her twenties or thirties with alopecia areata. Some clones in this sample may be carry-over from other donors' samples. The CDR3 runs from the conserved cysteine through the conserved F or W. D genes are given only for firm matches. Expanded clones get a size class; other rows say once, few or many, or leave the size out.

D gene: TRBD1; J gene: TRBJ1-1; V gene: TRBV12-3/TRBV12-4; clone size: many; CDR3 protein: CASSNRGFTEAFF; CDR3 DNA: TGTGCCAGCAGTAACAGGGGTTTCACTGAAGCTTTCTTT
D gene: NA; J gene: TRBJ1-5; V gene: TRBV15; clone size: many; CDR3 protein: CATSRDRNSNQPQHF; CDR3 DNA: TGTGCCACCAGCAGAGACAGGAATAGCAATCAGCCCCAGCATTTT
D gene: TRBD2; J gene: TRBJ2-3; V gene: TRBV12-3/TRBV12-4; clone size: many; CDR3 protein: CASSRGGASDTQYF; CDR3 DNA: TGTGCCAGCAGCCGCGGGGGGGCCTCAGATACGCAGTATTTT
D gene: NA; J gene: TRBJ1-1; V gene: TRBV20-1; clone size: NA; CDR3 protein: CSTLGSAEAFF; CDR3 DNA: TGCAGTACTCTAGGGAGCGCTGAAGCTTTCTTT
D gene: TRBD2; J gene: TRBJ2-3; V gene: TRBV7-8; clone size: many; CDR3 protein: CASNHLLAGDSYTQYF; CDR3 DNA: TGTGCCAGCAACCACCTCCTAGCGGGGGACTCCTATACGCAGTATTTT
D gene: NA; J gene: TRBJ1-2; V gene: TRBV10-3; clone size: few; CDR3 protein: CAISAGQETFYGYTF; CDR3 DNA: TGTGCCATCAGTGCGGGGCAAGAGACCTTCTATGGCTACACCTTC
D gene: NA; J gene: TRBJ1-2; V gene: TRBV29-1; clone size: many; CDR3 protein: CSVAADGYTF; CDR3 DNA: TGCAGCGTTGCTGCGGATGGCTACACCTTC
D gene: TRBD2; J gene: TRBJ2-3; V gene: TRBV6-5; clone size: many; CDR3 protein: CASRLAGDGDTQYF; CDR3 DNA: TGTGCCAGCCGACTAGCGGGGGACGGAGATACGCAGTATTTT
D gene: NA; J gene: TRBJ2-4; V gene: TRBV19; clone size: NA; CDR3 protein: CASSMATASKAKNIQYF; CDR3 DNA: TGTGCCAGTAGTATGGCCACAGCTTCGAAGGCCAAAAACATTCAGTACTTC
D gene: NA; J gene: TRBJ2-7; V gene: TRBV29-1; clone size: few; CDR3 protein: CSVVRAQTYEQYF; CDR3 DNA: TGCAGCGTTGTGAGGGCCCAGACCTACGAGCAGTACTTC
D gene: TRBD2; J gene: TRBJ2-7; V gene: TRBV27; clone size: few; CDR3 protein: CASSLGSGGATYEQYF; CDR3 DNA: TGTGCCAGCAGTTTGGGGAGCGGGGGGGCCACCTACGAGCAGTACTTC
D gene: NA; J gene: TRBJ2-3; V gene: TRBV2; clone size: many; CDR3 protein: CASSEGPFRADTQYF; CDR3 DNA: TGTGCCAGCAGTGAGGGACCCTTCCGCGCAGATACGCAGTATTTT
D gene: NA; J gene: TRBJ2-3; V gene: TRBV20-1; clone size: many; CDR3 protein: CSARDPGPASTDTQYF; CDR3 DNA: TGCAGTGCTAGAGATCCGGGGCCTGCTAGCACAGATACGCAGTATTTT
D gene: TRBD1; J gene: TRBJ1-1; V gene: TRBV6-6; clone size: many; CDR3 protein: CASKVGQGSTEAFF; CDR3 DNA: TGTGCCAGTAAGGTGGGACAGGGCTCCACTGAAGCTTTCTTT
D gene: NA; J gene: TRBJ2-3; V gene: TRBV6-5; clone size: many; CDR3 protein: CASSNYPGHPTDTQYF; CDR3 DNA: TGTGCCAGCAGCAACTACCCGGGACACCCCACAGATACGCAGTATTTT
D gene: NA; J gene: TRBJ1-3; V gene: TRBV21-1; clone size: few; CDR3 protein: CASSNQTAQTSLASGNTIYF; CDR3 DNA: TGTGCCAGCAGCAACCAGACAGCCCAAACCTCCCTGGCCTCTGGAAACACCATATATTTT
D gene: NA; J gene: TRBJ2-2; V gene: TRBV30; clone size: many; CDR3 protein: CAWRAGRIGELFF; CDR3 DNA: TGTGCCTGGAGGGCGGGGCGGATCGGGGAGCTGTTTTTT
D gene: NA; J gene: TRBJ1-5; V gene: TRBV10-3; clone size: many; CDR3 protein: CAISERVGTESNQPQHF; CDR3 DNA: TGTGCCATCAGTGAGAGGGTTGGCACCGAAAGCAATCAGCCCCAGCATTTT
D gene: NA; J gene: TRBJ1-2; V gene: TRBV18; clone size: NA; CDR3 protein: CASSPRQDNYGYTF; CDR3 DNA: TGTGCCAGCTCACCACGACAGGATAACTATGGCTACACCTTC
D gene: NA; J gene: TRBJ2-7; V gene: TRBV6-6; clone size: few; CDR3 protein: CASSYPGQSSYEQYF; CDR3 DNA: TGTGCCAGCAGTTACCCAGGACAGAGCTCCTACGAGCAGTACTTC
D gene: TRBD2; J gene: TRBJ2-1; V gene: TRBV12-3/TRBV12-4; clone size: many; CDR3 protein: CASSLRGTSGVGNEQFF; CDR3 DNA: TGTGCCAGCAGTTTGCGGGGGACTAGCGGAGTTGGTAATGAGCAGTTCTTC
D gene: TRBD2; J gene: TRBJ2-3; V gene: TRBV6-1; clone size: few; CDR3 protein: CASRDARGGTQYF; CDR3 DNA: TGTGCCAGCAGAGATGCCCGGGGGGGGACGCAGTATTTT
D gene: NA; J gene: TRBJ1-6; V gene: TRBV29-1; clone size: many; CDR3 protein: CSVGETDSSPLHF; CDR3 DNA: TGCAGCGTTGGAGAGACAGATAGTTCACCCCTCCACTTT
D gene: TRBD1; J gene: TRBJ2-7; V gene: TRBV20-1; clone size: many; CDR3 protein: CSARAPRQGTYEQYF; CDR3 DNA: TGCAGTGCTAGAGCTCCCAGACAGGGGACCTACGAGCAGTACTTC
D gene: TRBD2; J gene: TRBJ2-5; V gene: TRBV23-1; clone size: many; CDR3 protein: CASSPLPGGKSQETQYF; CDR3 DNA: TGCGCCAGCAGTCCCCTACCGGGGGGAAAATCTCAAGAGACCCAGTACTTC
D gene: TRBD1; J gene: TRBJ1-4; V gene: TRBV7-9; clone size: many; CDR3 protein: CASSFGTGTVNEKLFF; CDR3 DNA: TGTGCCAGCAGCTTCGGGACCGGGACAGTTAATGAAAAACTGTTTTTT